The 27 T cell receptor beta chains in this list originate from one sample, sequenced in a study of a mutant IDH1 vaccine in newly diagnosed glioma. Time point described: week 47, end of study. Doses consisted of 300 ug of mutant IDH1 20-mer peptide each, paired with topical imiquimod. Their recognized antigens are unknown. Measured with immunoSEQ multiplex PCR; TCRdb has only the in-frame clones, and not every one. The sample shows tens of thousands of clones, around 86% of them seen only once. Sequences were derived from PBMCs, sampled from a glioma patient whose treatment included an IDH1 peptide vaccine. All receptors derive from a man aged 25 to 45 with glioma.

This rearrangement joins TRBV7-6 to TRBJ2-5, with TRBD2 matching 8 bases. Trimming took 5 bases from V and 5 from J; bases not matched to a gene: 10. Germline CDR1 SGHVS, CDR2 FNYEAQ. The CDR3 is made up of 15 amino acids. The CDR3 sequence is CASSPNAGGRETQYF. The DNA for the CDR3 is TGTGCCAGCAGCCCCAATGCGGGGGGCCGGGAGACCCAGTACTTC.

CDR3 sequence (DNA): TGTGCCTGGAGCCATGGAAGGCGATTTGAAAAACTGTTTTTT. Its protein is CAWSHGRRFEKLFF. The J gene is TRBJ1-4, the V gene TRBV30, with D unclear. The germline gives CDR1 GTSNPN, CDR2 SVGIG (reference sequence). CDR3 length: 14 residues. The V end lost 3 bases, the J end lost 7 bases, and 15 bases lay between the germline ends.

This chain connects TRBV11-2 to TRBJ1-4; no reliable D call. There are 14 residues in the CDR3. Trimming cost V 1 base and J 0 bases, with 3 bases left between them. Germline-derived CDR1 and CDR2 are SGHAT and FQNNGV. As DNA, the CDR3 is TGTGCCAGCAGCTTAGTGGCAACTAATGAAAAACTGTTTTTT. It yields the protein CASSLVATNEKLFF.

V and J are TRBV4-1 and TRBJ1-5, with a tentative D call TRBD1 (5 bases). Germline CDR1 MGHRA, CDR2 YSYEKL. This CDR3 comprises 15 residues. V was pared by 2 bases and J by 1 base, with 9 bases between. The CDR3 nucleotides read TGCGCCAGCAGCCAAATGGGGGACAGCAATCAGCCCCAGCATTTT. This encodes CASSQMGDSNQPQHF.

The chain couples TRBV5-1 to TRBJ2-3, with D unresolved. Per germline, CDR1 SGHRS and CDR2 YFSETQ. The CDR3 is made up of 14 amino acids. V was trimmed by 0 bases and J by 0 bases, leaving 5 bases between them. CDR3 in amino acids: CASSLGKSTDTQYF. The CDR3 nucleotides read TGCGCCAGCAGCTTGGGTAAAAGCACAGATACGCAGTATTTT. Full variable domain (rest looked up from reference TRBV5-1 and TRBJ2-3): KAGVTQTPRYLIKTRGQQVTLSCSPISGHRSVSWYQQTPGQGLQFLFEYFSETQRNKGNFPGRFSGRQFSNSRSEMNVSTLELGDSALYLCASSLGKSTDTQYFGPGTRLTVL.

V is TRBV6-6 and J is TRBJ2-2; D unclear. The CDR3 loop spans 13 amino acids. Trimming removed 0 bases at V and 6 bases at J, with 5 bases between. The germline V gene has CDR1 MNHNY and CDR2 SVGAGI (reference sequence). Written as DNA, the CDR3 is TGTGCCAGCAGTTACTCTGGGCCCGGGGAGCTGTTTTTT. Amino acid sequence: CASSYSGPGELFF.

The chain is built from TRBV7-9 and TRBJ2-3; TRBD1 matches 8 bases. The germline V gene has CDR1 SEHNR and CDR2 FQNEAQ (reference sequence). This CDR3 spans 16 amino acids. Trimming at V came to 6 bases and at J to 3 bases, leaving 11 bases not matched to a gene. CDR3 protein: CASRPRQGRLTDTQYF. The CDR3, as DNA: TGTGCCAGCAGGCCTCGACAGGGGAGGCTGACAGATACGCAGTATTTT. The whole variable domain, remainder taken from reference TRBV7-9 and TRBJ2-3, is DTGVSQNPRHKITKRGQNVTFRCDPISEHNRLYWYRQTLGQGPEFLTYFQNEAQLEKSRLLSDRFSAERPKGSFSTLEIQRTEQGDSAMYLCASRPRQGRLTDTQYFGPGTRLTVL.

This rearrangement joins TRBV6-6 to TRBJ1-2; 8 positions match TRBD1. There are 13 residues in the CDR3. Germline loops: CDR1 MNHNY, CDR2 SVGAGI (reference sequence). V lost 7 bases to trimming and J lost 3 bases; unmatched junction nucleotides: 4. The CDR3 region is CASNPTGDYGYTF. CDR3 DNA: TGTGCCAGCAATCCGACAGGGGACTATGGCTACACCTTC.

The V call is TRBV11-2, the J call TRBJ2-7; TRBD2 matches 12 bases. The CDR3 is 19 residues long. J was trimmed by 6 bases and V by 0 bases; bases with no gene match: 15. Germline V gives CDR1 SGHAT, CDR2 FQNNGV. CDR3 residues: CASSLESPVLAGGSREQYF. CDR3 bases: TGTGCCAGCAGCTTAGAGAGCCCCGTGCTAGCGGGGGGGTCTCGCGAGCAGTACTTC.

The chain couples TRBV11-2 to TRBJ2-5; the match to TRBD1 covers 8 bases. The CDR3 has 17 amino acids. The ends lost 1 base at V and 2 bases at J; junction bases unmatched: 9. From germline, CDR1 is SGHAT and CDR2 FQNNGV. Written as DNA, the CDR3 is TGTGCCAGCAGCTTAGCGGCTTCCTGGACAGGGCAAGAGACCCAGTACTTC. Its protein is CASSLAASWTGQETQYF.

V is TRBV15 and J is TRBJ2-6; 10 bases line up with TRBD1. The V gene's germline CDR1 is LNHNV and CDR2 YYDKDF (reference sequence). Trimming removed 5 bases from V and 4 bases from J; junction bases left unmatched: 5. This CDR3 has 16 amino acids. In nucleotides, the CDR3 is TGTGCCACCAGCGAAGACAGGGGGCGAGGGGCCAACGTCCTGACTTTC. It codes for CATSEDRGRGANVLTF.

The chain joins TRBV6-4 to TRBJ1-6; maybe TRBD1 (6 bases). The germline CDR1 and CDR2 sequences are MRHNA and SNTAGT. V lost 6 bases and J 7 bases, leaving 13 bases between the germline ends. The CDR3 has 14 amino acids. CDR3 coding DNA: TGTGCCAGCAGCCCGACAGGCAACAATTCACCCCTCCACTTT. Translation: CASSPTGNNSPLHF.

The chain links TRBV27 to TRBJ2-1; 9 bases map to TRBD2. The germline V gene encodes CDR1 MNHEY and CDR2 SMNVEV (reference sequence). This CDR3 comprises 13 residues. The trim removed 6 bases at V and 10 bases at J, leaving 7 bases unmatched. CDR3 nucleotides: TGTGCCAGCAGGTCAGGACTAGCGTTGGAGCAGTTCTTC. It is translated as CASRSGLALEQFF.

This chain joins TRBV5-8 and TRBJ1-5; D unresolved. In germline, CDR1 is SGHTS, CDR2 YDEGEE. Trimming took 2 bases from V and 0 from J, leaving 9 bases between them. The CDR3 totals 15 residues. In DNA, the CDR3 is TGTGCCAGCAGCTTAGGACCGTATAGCAATCAGCCCCAGCATTTT. This sequence encodes CASSLGPYSNQPQHF.

The chain employs TRBV4-2 and TRBJ1-2, with D unresolved. This CDR3 comprises 13 residues. V was clipped by 10 bases and J by 4 bases, with 16 bases between them. CDR1 and CDR2 from the germline V gene are LGHNA and YNFKEQ. In DNA, the CDR3 is TGTGCCACCCGAGGCACCCCTACCTATGGCTACACCTTC. Translating gives CATRGTPTYGYTF.

This chain uses TRBV10-3 with TRBJ2-5; no clear D. V gave up 3 bases and J gave up 2 bases, with 4 bases separating them. The germline V gene encodes CDR1 ENHRY and CDR2 SYGVKD. The CDR3 covers 12 residues. This chain's CDR3 is CAISDWQETQYF. The CDR3 DNA sequence: TGTGCCATCAGTGATTGGCAAGAGACCCAGTACTTC.

CDR3 amino acids: CASSTGATYTDTQYF. The CDR3 bases are TGTGCCAGTAGTACAGGGGCGACCTACACAGATACGCAGTATTTT. This chain connects TRBV19 to TRBJ2-3, with TRBD1 as a possible D gene (6 bases). This CDR3 contains 15 residues. Germline values: CDR1 LNHDA, CDR2 SQIVND (reference sequence). The V gene lost 4 bases and the J gene lost 2 bases, with 13 bases spanning the gap.

The J gene is TRBJ2-6, the V gene TRBV6-1; D is undetermined. Trimming pared 5 bases from V and 0 bases from J, leaving 8 bases between. Germline V gives CDR1 MNHNS, CDR2 SASEGT. The CDR3 is 15 amino acids. CDR3 in amino acids: CASSLIRSGANVLTF. CDR3 DNA sequence: TGTGCCAGCAGTCTCATTCGCTCTGGGGCCAACGTCCTGACTTTC.

In this sample, this clone turned up a few times. V and J are TRBV30 and TRBJ2-1; the D is unclear. Trimming left V 3 bases short and J 4 bases short, with 7 bases between. CDR1 GTSNPN and CDR2 SVGIG come from the germline V gene (reference sequence). This CDR3 spans 12 amino acids. This CDR3 reads CAWRDGYNEQFF. The CDR3 nucleotides read TGTGCCTGGAGAGACGGGTACAATGAGCAGTTCTTC. Full variable domain (remainder filled in from reference TRBV30 and TRBJ2-1): SQTIHQWPATLVQPVGSPLSLECTVEGTSNPNLYWYRQAAGRGLQLLFYSVGIGQISSEVPQNLSASRPQDRQFILSSKKLLLSDSGFYLCAWRDGYNEQFFGPGTRLTVL.

The genes are TRBV15 and TRBJ1-1; 9 nucleotides align to TRBD1. The CDR3 spans 13 residues. Germline loops: CDR1 LNHNV, CDR2 YYDKDF (reference sequence). The ends lost 5 bases at V and 7 bases at J; junction bases unmatched: 5. The CDR3 protein is CATSSRQGGEAFF. The CDR3 nucleotides are TGTGCCACCAGCTCCCGACAGGGGGGTGAAGCTTTCTTT.

This chain uses TRBV5-6 with TRBJ2-1; no firm D call. Trimming took 1 base from V and 4 from J, leaving 21 bases between them. Germline V gives CDR1 SGHDT, CDR2 YYEEEE. The CDR3 has 18 residues. In DNA form, the CDR3 reads TGTGCCAGCAGCTTGCGTCAGAGGAGTTACCCTGGATACAATGAGCAGTTCTTC. Protein sequence: CASSLRQRSYPGYNEQFF. Full variable domain (outside the CDR3, taken from reference TRBV5-6 and TRBJ2-1): DAGVTQSPTHLIKTRGQQVTLRCSPKSGHDTVSWYQQALGQGPQFIFQYYEEEERQRGNFPDRFSGHQFPNYSSELNVNALLLGDSALYLCASSLRQRSYPGYNEQFFGPGTRLTVL.

This clone was detected only once. The CDR3 loop reads CASSHPGQTENYNEQFF. CDR3 nucleotides: TGTGCCAGCAGCCACCCGGGACAGACTGAGAACTACAATGAGCAGTTCTTC. This sequence joins TRBV14 and TRBJ2-1; 7 nucleotides align to TRBD1. The V and J ends lost 3 bases and 3 bases, in that order; junction bases with no gene match: 11. The CDR3 has 17 amino acids. The V gene's germline CDR1 is SGHDN and CDR2 FVKESK. Combining the CDR3 with reference TRBV14 and TRBJ2-1 gives the whole variable domain EAGVTQFPSHSVIEKGQTVTLRCDPISGHDNLYWYRRVMGKEIKFLLHFVKESKQDESGMPNNRFLAERTGGTYSTLKVQPAELEDSGVYFCASSHPGQTENYNEQFFGPGTRLTVL.

This chain uses TRBV6-1 with TRBJ1-3; TRBD1 matches at 7 bases. The CDR3 extends over 17 amino acids. Looked up from germline, CDR1 is MNHNS and CDR2 is SASEGT. Unmatched junction bases numbered 8, after V lost 0 bases and J lost 3 bases. The CDR3 DNA follows: TGTGCCAGCAGTGAAGCTAGAGGGGGCCAAAGTGGAAACACCATATATTTT. Residues: CASSEARGGQSGNTIYF.

V usage is TRBV6-1 and J usage is TRBJ1-1; 10 bases are shared with TRBD1. The V segment lost 6 bases and the J segment 6 bases; nucleotides outside the gene matches: 4. The CDR3 contains 13 residues. Germline CDR1 MNHNS, CDR2 SASEGT. The CDR3 nucleotides are TGTGCCAGCAGCGACAGGGGGCGGGCTGAAGCTTTCTTT. It yields the protein CASSDRGRAEAFF.

The chain links TRBV29-1 to TRBJ2-7; perhaps TRBD2 as D (6 bases). There are 12 residues in the CDR3. Per germline, CDR1 SQVTM and CDR2 ANQGSEA. Trimming cost V 4 bases and J 0 bases, with 7 bases left between them. The chain's CDR3 is CSVGGVSYEQYF. In DNA form, the CDR3 reads TGCAGCGTTGGGGGGGTCTCCTACGAGCAGTACTTC.

The chain combines TRBV15 with TRBJ2-7, with 7 bases identical to TRBD1. Trimming took 5 bases from V and 12 from J; bases not matched to a gene: 10. In germline, CDR1 is LNHNV, CDR2 YYDKDF (reference sequence). The CDR3 runs to 12 residues. This chain's CDR3 is CATSGTALHRYF. The CDR3 coding sequence is TGTGCCACCAGCGGGACAGCCCTCCATCGGTACTTC.

This rearrangement joins TRBV11-2 to TRBJ2-4, with D unclear. Germline lookup yields CDR1 SGHAT and CDR2 FQNNGV. This CDR3 is 14 amino acids long. V was trimmed by 4 bases and J by 2 bases, leaving 9 bases between them. The CDR3 loop reads CASSSRITKNIQYF. CDR3 in DNA: TGTGCCAGCAGCTCCCGTATAACCAAAAACATTCAGTACTTC.